The 16 T cell receptor beta chains below were found in one sample sequenced in a study of blood T cell repertoires in COVID-19. Libraries were prepared by immunoSEQ multiplex PCR; TCRdb keeps only in-frame clonotypes and omits some of them. In the table there are 240,000 or so clones, about 80% of which are singletons. The sequenced sample was peripheral blood. Every receptor here comes from a woman of 80 years or more with acute or convalescent COVID-19.

The V gene is TRBV30, the J gene TRBJ1-6; a possible D gene is TRBD1 (6 bases). Germline V gives CDR1 GTSNPN, CDR2 SVGIG (reference sequence). V gave up 2 bases and J gave up 10 bases, with 18 bases separating them. The CDR3 extends over 15 amino acids. Here the CDR3 DNA reads TGTGCCTGGAGTTCCATTGACAGGATTGGATCACCCCTCCACTTT. This encodes CAWSSIDRIGSPLHF.

J is TRBJ2-1 and V is TRBV7-2; 8 bases match TRBD1. The germline CDR1 and CDR2 sequences are SGHTA and FQGNSA. The CDR3 is 15 residues long. The trim removed 5 bases at V and 6 bases at J, leaving 9 bases unmatched. The CDR3 here is CASSPDRGFSNEQFF. The CDR3 DNA sequence: TGTGCCAGCAGCCCCGACAGGGGATTTAGCAATGAGCAGTTCTTC.

This chain uses TRBV29-1 with TRBJ2-7; 8 positions agree with TRBD1. Germline assignment: CDR1 SQVTM and CDR2 ANQGSEA. V lost 6 bases and J lost 7; bases outside the gene matches: 11. This CDR3 has 13 residues. The CDR3 DNA is TGCAGCGTCGGGACAGGTCGCTCTCGGGAGCAGTACTTC. This gives the protein CSVGTGRSREQYF.

The chain is built from TRBV7-9 and TRBJ2-5; 9 bases agree with TRBD1. CDR3 length equals 16 residues. The germline CDR1 and CDR2 sequences are SEHNR and FQNEAQ (reference sequence). J was trimmed by 5 bases and V by 5 bases; bases with no gene match: 12. CDR3 sequence reads: CASSPITGGAGETQYF. The DNA for the CDR3 is TGTGCCAGCAGCCCGATTACAGGGGGCGCAGGGGAGACCCAGTACTTC.

CDR3 DNA sequence: TGTGCCAGCAGCTTAGAAGGGGGCCATGGCTACACCTTC. The encoded protein is CASSLEGGHGYTF. This sequence joins TRBV7-9 and TRBJ1-2, with TRBD1 matching 7 bases. V gave up 1 base and J gave up 6 bases; unmatched junction bases: 2. The germline V gene encodes CDR1 SEHNR and CDR2 FQNEAQ (reference sequence). This CDR3 comprises 13 residues.

V and J are TRBV7-2 and TRBJ1-2; 9 bases agree with TRBD1. V lost 8 bases to trimming and J lost 4 bases; unmatched junction nucleotides: 11. The CDR3 contains 15 residues. The germline V gene has CDR1 SGHTA and CDR2 FQGNSA. CDR3 loop: CASSPGGQGSYGYTF. In DNA, the CDR3 is TGTGCCAGCTCACCCGGCGGACAGGGGTCCTATGGCTACACCTTC.

This clone appeared a single time. V usage is TRBV12-5 and J usage is TRBJ1-1, with 9 bases matching TRBD1. CDR1 LGHNT and CDR2 FRNRAP come from the germline V gene. The CDR3 extends over 16 amino acids. V lost 5 bases and J lost 0; bases outside the gene matches: 7. CDR3 sequence: CASGAGQGNLNTEAFF. CDR3 nucleotides: TGTGCTAGTGGTGCCGGACAGGGGAATTTGAACACTGAAGCTTTCTTT.

The rearrangement joins TRBV6-1 to TRBJ2-2, with 8 positions matching TRBD2. The CDR3 loop spans 15 amino acids. Germline lookup yields CDR1 MNHNS and CDR2 SASEGT. V gave up 3 bases and J gave up 7 bases; unmatched junction bases: 7. The CDR3 reads CASSEGGLGSGELFF. CDR3 nucleotides: TGTGCCAGCAGTGAGGGGGGACTAGGGAGCGGGGAGCTGTTTTTT.

This rearrangement joins TRBV7-3 to TRBJ2-5, with D maybe TRBD2 (6 bases). Germline V CDR1 and CDR2: SGHTA, FQGTGA. The CDR3 length is 16 residues. Trimming pared 1 base from V and 1 base from J, leaving 13 bases between. CDR3 protein: CASSLNGLTSQETQYF. CDR3 DNA: TGTGCCAGCAGCTTAAATGGGTTGACTAGCCAAGAGACCCAGTACTTC.

The chain carries TRBV4-1 and TRBJ2-1; possibly TRBD1 for D (5 bases). Trimming took off 0 bases at V and 6 bases at J, with 9 bases between the two ends. CDR3 length equals 14 residues. Germline V lookup: CDR1 MGHRA, CDR2 YSYEKL. In DNA form, the CDR3 reads TGCGCCAGCAGCCAAGAAAGTCAGGGCAATGAGCAGTTCTTC. Amino acid sequence: CASSQESQGNEQFF.

V is TRBV27 and J is TRBJ1-6; D is unclear. V lost 2 bases and J 0 bases, leaving 17 bases between the germline ends. The CDR3 is made up of 19 amino acids. Germline CDR1 is MNHEY and CDR2 is SMNVEV (reference sequence). The CDR3 loop reads CASSLAGNRGSSYNSPLHF. Here the CDR3 DNA reads TGTGCCAGCAGTTTAGCGGGAAACCGCGGGAGCTCCTATAATTCACCCCTCCACTTT.

The chain couples TRBV19 to TRBJ2-3; 7 bases fit TRBD2. The V segment lost 5 bases and the J segment 0 bases; nucleotides outside the gene matches: 5. The CDR3 is 15 amino acids. Germline V gene lookup returns CDR1 LNHDA and CDR2 SQIVND (reference sequence). CDR3 region: CASSPGGISTDTQYF. DNA of the CDR3: TGTGCCAGTAGTCCCGGGGGGATTAGCACAGATACGCAGTATTTT.

The chain carries TRBV5-1 and TRBJ2-1; weak D call: TRBD1 (5 bases). V lost 5 bases and J 6 bases, leaving 15 bases between the germline ends. This CDR3 spans 14 amino acids. Germline loops: CDR1 SGHRS, CDR2 YFSETQ. DNA of the CDR3: TGCGCCAGCAGTTCCAGTCAGGGTCGCAATGAGCAGTTCTTC. It codes for CASSSSQGRNEQFF.

The rearrangement joins TRBV6-5 to TRBJ2-1; TRBD2 aligns across 8 bases. The CDR3 is made up of 14 amino acids. Germline lookup yields CDR1 MNHEY and CDR2 SVGAGI. J gave up 7 bases and V 4 bases, and 6 bases lay outside the gene matches. The CDR3 region is CASSSPGLGNEQFF. The CDR3 bases are TGTGCCAGCAGTTCCCCGGGACTAGGGAATGAGCAGTTCTTC.

This clone was detected a few times. The V and J genes are TRBV4-1 and TRBJ2-4; 11 bases are shared with TRBD2. Germline V lookup: CDR1 MGHRA, CDR2 YSYEKL. V lost 1 base and J lost 4; bases outside the gene matches: 6. CDR3 length: 17 amino acids. CDR3 bases: TGCGCCAGCAGCCAAGCCCCTCTAGCGGGAGGTAAAAACATTCAGTACTTC. Protein: CASSQAPLAGGKNIQYF.

The V gene is TRBV7-9, the J gene TRBJ1-6; 11 nucleotides align to TRBD1. This CDR3 has 16 residues. J lost 9 bases, V lost 4 bases, and 8 bases had no gene match. The germline gives CDR1 SEHNR, CDR2 FQNEAQ (reference sequence). CDR3 DNA sequence: TGTGCCAGCAGCTCATCCCTTGGGACAGGGGGTTCACCCCTCCACTTT. Translated, it gives CASSSSLGTGGSPLHF. Based on the CDR3 plus reference TRBV7-9 and TRBJ1-6, the full variable domain is DTGVSQNPRHKITKRGQNVTFRCDPISEHNRLYWYRQTLGQGPEFLTYFQNEAQLEKSRLLSDRFSAERPKGSFSTLEIQRTEQGDSAMYLCASSSSLGTGGSPLHFGNGTRLTVT.